This TCR beta chain was documented in a study of T cell responses to AZD1222 COVID-19 vaccine. Produced via immunoSEQ multiplex PCR; TCRdb's table is partial and in-frame only. The table has around 110,000 clones, less than 95% seen once. Trimming cost V 2 bases and J 4 bases; bases outside gene matches: 7. Germline CDR1 LGHDT, CDR2 YNNKEL (reference sequence). The CDR3 runs 15 residues. This TCR came from an adult who received the AZD1222 COVID-19 vaccine. Sample: peripheral blood, taken 28 days after the second AZD1222 dose. The chain recombines TRBV3-1 (or the pseudogene TRBV3-2) with TRBJ2-7; TRBD2 matches 8 bases. The CDR3 loop reads CASSQPGTRTYEQYF. The CDR3 nucleotides read TGTGCCAGCAGCCAACCCGGGACTAGAACTTACGAGCAGTACTTC.